The rows below give T cell receptor beta chains drawn from one sample of a study of blood T cell repertoires in COVID-19. The method was immunoSEQ multiplex PCR; TCRdb's version includes in-frame clones alone and lacks a portion of them. Of hundreds of thousands of clones listed, roughly nine tenths are singletons. Specimen: peripheral blood. The receptors derive from a woman aged 45-60 years with COVID-19, enrolled during active disease. The conserved cysteine and the conserved F or W are not part of the CDR3 here. Each record gives: CDR3 protein, J gene, V gene.

cdr3_aa: ASSLGTGTYEQY
j_call: TRBJ2-7
v_call: TRBV13

cdr3_aa: ASSLADPSTDTQY
j_call: TRBJ2-3
v_call: TRBV5-1

cdr3_aa: ASSHFWTGSYEQY
j_call: TRBJ2-7
v_call: TRBV4-1

cdr3_aa: ASSRGQFYEQY
j_call: TRBJ2-7
v_call: TRBV6-5

cdr3_aa: SVEPQGRGYT
j_call: TRBJ1-2
v_call: TRBV29-1

cdr3_aa: ASSLAAGLSGNTIY
j_call: TRBJ1-3
v_call: TRBV5-5

cdr3_aa: ACKITGRLLQF
j_call: TRBJ2-1
v_call: TRBV30

cdr3_aa: ASSLTGGPYEQY
j_call: TRBJ2-7
v_call: TRBV3-1/TRBV3-2

cdr3_aa: ASTLPAADTQY
j_call: TRBJ2-3
v_call: TRBV6-5

cdr3_aa: ATSRERRQGNTGELF
j_call: TRBJ2-2
v_call: TRBV15

cdr3_aa: ASSVDRGGGQPQH
j_call: TRBJ1-5
v_call: TRBV2

cdr3_aa: ASSTTRGHNYGYT
j_call: TRBJ1-2
v_call: TRBV11-2

cdr3_aa: ASQGLAKNIQY
j_call: TRBJ2-4
v_call: TRBV19

cdr3_aa: ASNTAGTSGARTDTQY
j_call: TRBJ2-3
v_call: TRBV5-1

cdr3_aa: ASSQGTGPRGTGELF
j_call: TRBJ2-2
v_call: TRBV3-1/TRBV3-2

cdr3_aa: ATIATTGEAF
j_call: TRBJ1-1
v_call: TRBV3-1/TRBV3-2

cdr3_aa: ASSYSRQGGTEAF
j_call: TRBJ1-1
v_call: TRBV6-6

cdr3_aa: ASSSGYTDTQY
j_call: TRBJ2-3
v_call: TRBV7-9

cdr3_aa: ASSESGFEKLF
j_call: TRBJ1-4
v_call: TRBV2

cdr3_aa: SASGGTEQF
j_call: TRBJ2-1
v_call: TRBV20-1

cdr3_aa: ASCPRGGTEAF
j_call: TRBJ1-1
v_call: TRBV13

cdr3_aa: ASRPRGGARDTQY
j_call: TRBJ2-3
v_call: TRBV5-4

cdr3_aa: ASSELSQGGSPLH
j_call: TRBJ1-6
v_call: TRBV2